This T cell receptor (beta chain) derives from a study of shared clonotypes between healthy human individuals. CDR3 length equals 13 residues. The germline gives CDR1 MNHEY, CDR2 SMNVEV (reference sequence). The V end was cut by 5 bases, the J end by 9 bases, with 17 bases between. TCRdb's copy holds only in-frame clones and misses some; the assay was immunoSEQ multiplex PCR. The table lists some 2,000,000 clones, 90% to 95% of them singletons. The clonotype originates from a man aged 18 to 29 in good health. The chain couples TRBV27 to TRBJ2-7; D gene uncertain. Sequencing used naive CD4+ T cells sorted from blood. Stated subset: CD45RA+ positively selected. CDR3 protein: CASSGSDRSGQYF. Written as DNA, the CDR3 is TGTGCCAGCAGTGGATCGGACCGGTCCGGGCAGTACTTC.